Each of the 17 T cell receptor beta chains below was sequenced from the same sample in a study of T cells in Graves' hyperthyroidism and ophthalmopathy. It was RNA transcripts that yielded the amplified TCR beta CDR3 regions. Initially, a first-round RT-PCR of the TCR CDR3 employed the HTBI primer set. TCRdb re-analysed the multiplex PCR reads in MiXCR, keeping a single row per CDR3 protein. Among about 610,000 distinct CDR3 sequences listed, approximately 15% were seen once. The sample comprised blood. The receptors shown here come from a woman between 40 and 55 years old with Graves' ophthalmopathy.

This clonotype was detected ten times or more. The chain couples TRBV6-2 or TRBV6-3 to TRBJ2-7, with TRBD1 matching over 10 bases. The V and J ends lost 6 bases and 5 bases, in that order; junction bases with no gene match: 10. The germline CDR1 and CDR2 sequences are MNHEY and SVGEGT. The CDR3 extends over 15 amino acids. In DNA, the CDR3 is TGTGCCAGCAGGACCTGGACAGGGGGTGTCCACGAGCAGTACTTC. Protein product: CASRTWTGGVHEQYF.

There are many counts of this clonotype. The gene calls are TRBV6-2 or TRBV6-3 and TRBJ2-7, with 13 bases matching TRBD2. CDR1 is MNHEY, CDR2 SVGEGT, per germline. V shed 6 bases, J shed 3 bases, and the junction held 8 bases outside the gene matches. This CDR3 spans 16 amino acids. CDR3 region: CASRELAGGPGYEQYF. CDR3 bases: TGTGCCAGCAGAGAACTAGCGGGAGGGCCTGGCTACGAGCAGTACTTC.

This chain joins TRBV20-1 and TRBJ1-6; D call uncertain. The germline V gene has CDR1 DFQATT and CDR2 SNEGSKA (reference sequence). The CDR3 contains 15 residues. With 3 bases removed from V and 0 bases from J, the gap between germline ends came to 9 bases. The CDR3 DNA follows: TGCAGTGCTAGGGGGTCGAGCTCCTATAATTCACCCCTCCACTTT. This sequence encodes CSARGSSSYNSPLHF.

This clonotype was counted many times. This chain joins TRBV2 and TRBJ2-2; 10 positions agree with TRBD2. CDR3 length: 15 residues. V lost 7 bases, J lost 6 bases, and 8 bases stayed unmatched. Germline V gene lookup returns CDR1 SNHLY and CDR2 FYNNEI. The CDR3 protein is CASNRASGSSGELFF. DNA for the CDR3: TGTGCCAGCAATCGAGCTAGCGGGAGTTCCGGGGAGCTGTTTTTT.

This chain uses TRBV7-9 with TRBJ1-2; no clear D. Germline V gives CDR1 SEHNR, CDR2 FQNEAQ (reference sequence). This CDR3 spans 14 amino acids. Trimming left V 5 bases short and J 5 bases short, with 15 bases between. The CDR3 DNA reads TGTGCCAGCAGCCAAATTGCAGAGGTTTATGGCTACACCTTC. Translated: CASSQIAEVYGYTF.

The V and J genes are TRBV6-4 and TRBJ2-2; 12 nucleotides align to TRBD2. From germline, CDR1 is MRHNA and CDR2 SNTAGT. V was clipped by 4 bases and J by 7 bases; unmatched bases: 7. The CDR3 runs to 16 residues. In DNA form, the CDR3 reads TGTGCCAGCAGTGCACTAGCGGGAGGCTCTATCGGGGAGCTGTTTTTT. Its protein is CASSALAGGSIGELFF.

Ten or more counts support this clonotype. The V gene is TRBV19, the J gene TRBJ2-7; possibly TRBD2 for D (5 bases). Per germline, CDR1 LNHDA and CDR2 SQIVND (reference sequence). The CDR3 covers 13 residues. Trimming pared 3 bases from V and 2 bases from J, leaving 8 bases between. This chain's CDR3 is CASSMTKAYEQYF. The CDR3 DNA is TGTGCCAGTAGTATGACTAAAGCCTACGAGCAGTACTTC.

In this sample, this clonotype turned up many times. The chain uses TRBV28 and TRBJ2-3; D remains ambiguous. Germline V gives CDR1 MDHEN, CDR2 SYDVKM. CDR3 size: 15 residues. The V end lost 7 bases, the J end lost 2 bases, and 16 bases lay between the germline ends. The CDR3 DNA reads as TGTGCCAGCACTCCACCCTCTGGGTTCACAGATACGCAGTATTTT. Encoded protein: CASTPPSGFTDTQYF.

This clonotype was detected a few times. The V and J genes are TRBV4-1 and TRBJ1-2; D is uncertain. This CDR3 spans 13 amino acids. The germline V gene encodes CDR1 MGHRA and CDR2 YSYEKL. Trimming took 3 bases from V and 8 from J, leaving 13 bases between them. The CDR3 loop reads CASSQPGVSGYTF. Written as DNA, the CDR3 is TGCGCCAGCAGCCAGCCCGGGGTCTCGGGCTACACCTTC.

The J gene is TRBJ2-2, the V gene TRBV5-1; perhaps TRBD1 as D (6 bases). This CDR3 contains 16 residues. The ends were cut back, 4 bases at V and 1 base at J, with 14 bases in the middle. The germline V gene has CDR1 SGHRS and CDR2 YFSETQ. CDR3 sequence: CASSPIMTGNTGELFF. The CDR3, as DNA: TGCGCCAGCAGCCCTATCATGACAGGGAACACCGGGGAGCTGTTTTTT.

J is TRBJ2-7 and V is TRBV30, with TRBD2 matching over 8 bases. The CDR3 runs 14 residues. The V segment lost 4 bases and the J segment 3 bases; nucleotides outside the gene matches: 8. Germline V gene data show CDR1 as GTSNPN and CDR2 as SVGIG (reference sequence). In nucleotides, the CDR3 is TGTGCCTGGACCCTCCCGGGACTAGTCTACGAGCAGTACTTC. Translating gives CAWTLPGLVYEQYF.

This clonotype has a count of ten or more. CDR3 amino acids: CASSLVDQETQYF. The CDR3, as DNA: TGTGCCAGCAGCTTAGTAGATCAAGAGACCCAGTACTTC. This chain links TRBV7-2 with TRBJ2-5; D not certain. V was cut by 1 base and J by 2 bases, with 5 bases left in between. Germline V CDR1 and CDR2: SGHTA, FQGNSA. This CDR3 has 13 amino acids. The whole variable domain, filled in from reference TRBV7-2 and TRBJ2-5, reads GAGVSQSPSNKVTEKGKDVELRCDPISGHTALYWYRQSLGQGLEFLIYFQGNSAPDKSGLPSDRFSAERTGGSVSTLTIQRTQQEDSAVYLCASSLVDQETQYFGPGTRLLVL.

This clonotype has at least ten counts. This chain uses TRBV11-3 with TRBJ2-2; 9 nucleotides match TRBD2. V was clipped by 5 bases and J by 0 bases; unmatched bases: 4. The CDR3 consists of 16 residues. Per the germline V gene, CDR1 is SGHNT and CDR2 is YENEEA. The CDR3 loop reads CASSLSSGANTGELFF. The DNA for the CDR3 is TGTGCCAGCAGCCTTTCTAGCGGGGCGAACACCGGGGAGCTGTTTTTT.

Many counts were recorded for this clonotype. This chain uses TRBV10-3 with TRBJ2-7; 7 bases match TRBD2. The CDR3 is made up of 15 amino acids. CDR1 ENHRY and CDR2 SYGVKD come from the germline V gene. V lost 3 bases, J lost 1 base, and 6 bases stayed unmatched. The CDR3: CAISDIQRESYEQYF. The CDR3 region has the DNA TGTGCCATCAGTGATATTCAGCGGGAATCCTACGAGCAGTACTTC.

There are many counts of this clonotype. The V call is TRBV10-2, the J call TRBJ2-7, with 9 bases fitting TRBD1. The CDR3 consists of 13 residues. V dropped 8 bases and J dropped 5; count of bases not matched to a gene: 7. CDR1 is WSHSY and CDR2 is SAAADI in the germline V gene. CDR3 coding DNA: TGCGCCAGCTGTCGACAGGGGGGACACGAGCAGTACTTC. Its protein is CASCRQGGHEQYF.

The rearrangement uses TRBV12-3 or TRBV12-4 and TRBJ2-2, with TRBD2 identical over 7 bases. This CDR3 is built from 12 residues. CDR3 region: CVSSGLAGELFF. CDR3 coding DNA: TGTGTCAGTAGCGGGTTAGCCGGGGAGCTGTTTTTT.

This clonotype was recorded at least ten times. This chain links TRBV19 with TRBJ2-1, with D possibly TRBD2 on 6 matching bases. This CDR3 has 17 residues. V was trimmed by 1 base and J by 8 bases, leaving 21 bases between them. Per the germline V gene, CDR1 is LNHDA and CDR2 is SQIVND (reference sequence). Here the CDR3 reads CASSIAQLAASVDEQFF. The CDR3 DNA sequence: TGTGCCAGTAGTATAGCTCAACTAGCTGCGAGTGTCGATGAGCAGTTCTTC.